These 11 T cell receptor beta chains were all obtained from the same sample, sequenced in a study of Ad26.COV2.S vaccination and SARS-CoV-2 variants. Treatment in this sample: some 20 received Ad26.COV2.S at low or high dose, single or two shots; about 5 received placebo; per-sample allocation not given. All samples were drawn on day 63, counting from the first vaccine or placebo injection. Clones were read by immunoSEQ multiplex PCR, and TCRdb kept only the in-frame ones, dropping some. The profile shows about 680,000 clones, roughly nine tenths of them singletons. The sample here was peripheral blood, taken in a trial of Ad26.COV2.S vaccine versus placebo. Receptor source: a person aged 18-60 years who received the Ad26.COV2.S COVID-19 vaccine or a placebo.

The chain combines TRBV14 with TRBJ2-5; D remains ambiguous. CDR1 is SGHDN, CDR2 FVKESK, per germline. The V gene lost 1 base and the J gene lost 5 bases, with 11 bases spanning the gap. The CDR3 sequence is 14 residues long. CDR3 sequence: CASSQVMVRETQYF. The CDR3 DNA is TGTGCCAGCAGCCAAGTGATGGTCCGGGAGACCCAGTACTTC. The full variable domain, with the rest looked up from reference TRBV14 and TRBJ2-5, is EAGVTQFPSHSVIEKGQTVTLRCDPISGHDNLYWYRRVMGKEIKFLLHFVKESKQDESGMPNNRFLAERTGGTYSTLKVQPAELEDSGVYFCASSQVMVRETQYFGPGTRLLVL.

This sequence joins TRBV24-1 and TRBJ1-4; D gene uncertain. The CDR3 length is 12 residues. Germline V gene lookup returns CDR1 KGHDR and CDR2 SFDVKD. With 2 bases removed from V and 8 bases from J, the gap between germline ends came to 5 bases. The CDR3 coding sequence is TGTGCCACCAGTGATTGGGGAGAAAAACTGTTTTTT. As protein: CATSDWGEKLFF.

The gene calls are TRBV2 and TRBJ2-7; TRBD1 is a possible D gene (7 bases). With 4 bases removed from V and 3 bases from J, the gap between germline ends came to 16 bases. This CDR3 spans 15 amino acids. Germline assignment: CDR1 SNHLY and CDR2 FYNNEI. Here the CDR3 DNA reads TGTGCCAGCAGTGGGGGGGACAGAGGCTTCTACGAGCAGTACTTC. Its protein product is CASSGGDRGFYEQYF. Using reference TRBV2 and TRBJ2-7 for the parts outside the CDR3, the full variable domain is EPEVTQTPSHQVTQMGQEVILRCVPISNHLYFYWYRQILGQKVEFLVSFYNNEISEKSEIFDDQFSVERPDGSNFTLKIRSTKLEDSAMYFCASSGGDRGFYEQYFGPGTRLTVT.

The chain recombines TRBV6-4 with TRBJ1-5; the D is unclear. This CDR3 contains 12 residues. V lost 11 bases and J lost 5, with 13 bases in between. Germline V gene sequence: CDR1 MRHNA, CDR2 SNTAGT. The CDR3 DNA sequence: TGTGCCGGGCGGCGAATGGATCAGCCCCAGCATTTT. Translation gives CAGRRMDQPQHF.

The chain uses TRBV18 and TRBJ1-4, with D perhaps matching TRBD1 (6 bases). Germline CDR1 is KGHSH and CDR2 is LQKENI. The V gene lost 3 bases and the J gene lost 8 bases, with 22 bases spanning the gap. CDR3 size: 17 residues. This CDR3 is CASSPLQGGRRFEKLFF. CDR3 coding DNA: TGTGCCAGCTCACCGTTACAGGGAGGACGACGGTTCGAAAAACTGTTTTTT.

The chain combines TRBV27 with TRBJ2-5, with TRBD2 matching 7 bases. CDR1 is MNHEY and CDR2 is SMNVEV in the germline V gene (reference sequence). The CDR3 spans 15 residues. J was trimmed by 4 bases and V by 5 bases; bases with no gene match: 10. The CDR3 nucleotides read TGTGCCAGCAGTCGCGGACTAGTAACCGGAGAGACCCAGTACTTC. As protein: CASSRGLVTGETQYF.

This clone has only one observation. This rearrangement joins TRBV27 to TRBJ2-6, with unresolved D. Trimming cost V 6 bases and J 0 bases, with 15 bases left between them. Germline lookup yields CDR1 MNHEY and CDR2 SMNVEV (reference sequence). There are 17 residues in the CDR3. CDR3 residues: CASSHGSLFSGANVLTF. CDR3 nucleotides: TGTGCCAGCAGCCACGGGTCCCTCTTCTCTGGGGCCAACGTCCTGACTTTC.

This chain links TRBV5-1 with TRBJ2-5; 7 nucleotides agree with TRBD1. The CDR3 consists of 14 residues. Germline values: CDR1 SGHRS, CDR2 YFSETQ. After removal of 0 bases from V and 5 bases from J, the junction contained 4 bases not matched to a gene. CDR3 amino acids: CASSLGDSQETQYF. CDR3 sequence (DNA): TGCGCCAGCAGCTTGGGGGACAGCCAGGAGACCCAGTACTTC.

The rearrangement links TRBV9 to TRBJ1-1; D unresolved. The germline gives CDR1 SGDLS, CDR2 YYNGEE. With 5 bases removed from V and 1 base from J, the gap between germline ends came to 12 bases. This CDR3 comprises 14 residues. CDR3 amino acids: CASRAYDKNTEAFF. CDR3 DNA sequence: TGTGCCAGCAGAGCTTACGACAAGAACACTGAAGCTTTCTTT.

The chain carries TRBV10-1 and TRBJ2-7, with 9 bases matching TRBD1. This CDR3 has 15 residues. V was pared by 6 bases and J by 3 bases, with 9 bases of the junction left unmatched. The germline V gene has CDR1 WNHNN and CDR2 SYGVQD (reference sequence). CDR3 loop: CASSGYRGPYYEQYF. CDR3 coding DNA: TGCGCCAGCAGCGGCTACAGGGGGCCCTACTACGAGCAGTACTTC.

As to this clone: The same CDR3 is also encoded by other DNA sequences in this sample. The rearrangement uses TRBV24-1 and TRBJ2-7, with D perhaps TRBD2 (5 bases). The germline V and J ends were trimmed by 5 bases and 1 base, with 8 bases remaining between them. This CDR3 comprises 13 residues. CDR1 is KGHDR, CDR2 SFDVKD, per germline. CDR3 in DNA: TGTGCCACCAGTGGACGGGGTTCCTACGAGCAGTACTTC. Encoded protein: CATSGRGSYEQYF.